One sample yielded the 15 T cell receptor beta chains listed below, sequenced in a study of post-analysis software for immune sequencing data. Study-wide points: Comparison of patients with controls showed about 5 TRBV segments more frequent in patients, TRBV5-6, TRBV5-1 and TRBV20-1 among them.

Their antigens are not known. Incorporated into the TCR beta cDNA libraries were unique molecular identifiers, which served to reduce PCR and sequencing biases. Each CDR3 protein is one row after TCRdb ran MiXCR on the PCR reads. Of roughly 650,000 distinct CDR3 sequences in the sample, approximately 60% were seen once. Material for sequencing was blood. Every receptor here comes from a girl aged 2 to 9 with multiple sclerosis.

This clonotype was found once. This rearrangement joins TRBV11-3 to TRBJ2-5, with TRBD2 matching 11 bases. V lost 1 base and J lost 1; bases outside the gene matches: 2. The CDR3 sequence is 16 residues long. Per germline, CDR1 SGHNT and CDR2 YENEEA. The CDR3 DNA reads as TGTGCCAGCAGCTTAGCAGGACTAGCGGGCCAAGAGACCCAGTACTTC. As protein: CASSLAGLAGQETQYF.

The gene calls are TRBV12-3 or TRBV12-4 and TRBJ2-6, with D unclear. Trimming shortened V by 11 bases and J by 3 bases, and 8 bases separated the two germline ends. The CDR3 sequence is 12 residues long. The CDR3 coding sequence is TGTGCCGGATACGATGGGGCCAACGTCCTGACTTTC. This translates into CAGYDGANVLTF.

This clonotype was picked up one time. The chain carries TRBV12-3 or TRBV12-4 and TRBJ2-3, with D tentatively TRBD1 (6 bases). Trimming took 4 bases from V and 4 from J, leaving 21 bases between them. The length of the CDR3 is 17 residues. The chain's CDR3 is CASSSHWAGAVADTQYF. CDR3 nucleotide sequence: TGTGCCAGCAGTTCCCACTGGGCAGGGGCGGTCGCAGATACGCAGTATTTT.

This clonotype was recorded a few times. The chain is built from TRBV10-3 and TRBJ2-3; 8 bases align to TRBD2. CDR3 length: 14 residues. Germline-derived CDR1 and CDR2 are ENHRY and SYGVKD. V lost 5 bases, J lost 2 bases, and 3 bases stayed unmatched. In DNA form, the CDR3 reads TGTGCCATCAGTCCTAGCGGGTACACAGATACGCAGTATTTT. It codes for CAISPSGYTDTQYF.

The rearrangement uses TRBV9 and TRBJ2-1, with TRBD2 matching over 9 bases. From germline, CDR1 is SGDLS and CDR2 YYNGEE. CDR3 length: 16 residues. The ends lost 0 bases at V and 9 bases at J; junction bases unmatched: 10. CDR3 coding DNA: TGTGCCAGCAGCGTAGTTTCCAGCGGGAGGCACGGTGAGCAGTTCTTC. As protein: CASSVVSSGRHGEQFF.

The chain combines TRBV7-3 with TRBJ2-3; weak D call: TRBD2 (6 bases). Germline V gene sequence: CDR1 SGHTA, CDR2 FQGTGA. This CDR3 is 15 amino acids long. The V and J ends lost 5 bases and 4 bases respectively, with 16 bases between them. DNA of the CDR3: TGTGCCAGCAGCGAGTTATCCTCGGGGGCAGATACGCAGTATTTT. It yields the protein CASSELSSGADTQYF.

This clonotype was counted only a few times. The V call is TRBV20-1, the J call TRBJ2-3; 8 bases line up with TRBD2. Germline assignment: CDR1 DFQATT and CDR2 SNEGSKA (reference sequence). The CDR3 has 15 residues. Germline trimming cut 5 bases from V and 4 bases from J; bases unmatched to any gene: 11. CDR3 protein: CSAPRPGTSADTQYF. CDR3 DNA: TGCAGTGCTCCCCGACCCGGGACTAGTGCAGATACGCAGTATTTT.

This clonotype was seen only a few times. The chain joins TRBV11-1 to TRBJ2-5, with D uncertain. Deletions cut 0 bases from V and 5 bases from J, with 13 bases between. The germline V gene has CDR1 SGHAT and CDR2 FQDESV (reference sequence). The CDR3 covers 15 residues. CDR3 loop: CASSLAQGSSETQYF. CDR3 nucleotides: TGTGCCAGCAGCTTAGCGCAAGGCTCCTCGGAGACCCAGTACTTC.

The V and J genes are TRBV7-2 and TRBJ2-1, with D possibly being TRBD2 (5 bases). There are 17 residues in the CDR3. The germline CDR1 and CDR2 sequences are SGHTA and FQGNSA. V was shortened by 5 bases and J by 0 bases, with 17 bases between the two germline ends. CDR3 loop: CASSLLPGVGSYNEQFF. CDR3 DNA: TGTGCCAGCAGCCTCCTTCCCGGGGTAGGCTCCTACAATGAGCAGTTCTTC.

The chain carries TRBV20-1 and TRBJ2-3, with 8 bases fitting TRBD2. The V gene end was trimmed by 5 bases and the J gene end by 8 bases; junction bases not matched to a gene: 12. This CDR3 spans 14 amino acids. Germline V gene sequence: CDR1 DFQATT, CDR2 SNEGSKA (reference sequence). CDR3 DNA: TGCAGTGCTTCCCCGACGCCGGGAGGGCGTACGCAGTATTTT. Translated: CSASPTPGGRTQYF.

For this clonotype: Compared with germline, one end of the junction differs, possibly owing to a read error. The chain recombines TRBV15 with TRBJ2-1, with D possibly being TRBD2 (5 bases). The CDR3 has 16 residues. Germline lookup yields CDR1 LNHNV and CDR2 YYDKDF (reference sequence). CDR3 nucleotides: TGTGCCTCCAGCAGAGACACGGGAATCTCCTACAATGAGCAGTTCTTC. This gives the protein CASSRDTGISYNEQFF.

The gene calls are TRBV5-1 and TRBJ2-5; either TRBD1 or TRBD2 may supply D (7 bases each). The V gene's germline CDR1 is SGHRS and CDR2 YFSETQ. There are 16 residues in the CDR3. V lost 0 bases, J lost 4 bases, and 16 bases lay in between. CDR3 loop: CASSLGQGGRGETQYF. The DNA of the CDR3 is TGCGCCAGCAGCTTGGGGCAGGGGGGGAGAGGAGAGACCCAGTACTTC.

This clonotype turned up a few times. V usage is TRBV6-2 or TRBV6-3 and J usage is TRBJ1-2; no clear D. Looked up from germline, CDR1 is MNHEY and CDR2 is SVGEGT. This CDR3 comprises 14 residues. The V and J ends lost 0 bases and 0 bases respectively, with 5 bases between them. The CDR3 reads CASSYSASNYGYTF. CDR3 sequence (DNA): TGTGCCAGCAGTTACTCGGCGTCTAACTATGGCTACACCTTC.

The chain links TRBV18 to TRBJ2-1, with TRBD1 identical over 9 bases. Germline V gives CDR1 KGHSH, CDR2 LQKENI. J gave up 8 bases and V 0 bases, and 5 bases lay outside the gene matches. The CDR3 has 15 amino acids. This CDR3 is CASSPPRQGGDEQFF. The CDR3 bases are TGTGCCAGCTCACCACCACGACAGGGGGGCGATGAGCAGTTCTTC.

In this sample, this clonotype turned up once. CDR3 in DNA: TGTGCCGGCTTCCACGACAGCCGAAGCTACGAGCAGTACTTC. Amino acid sequence: CAGFHDSRSYEQYF. The rearrangement links TRBV30 to TRBJ2-7, with D possibly being TRBD1 (5 bases). The germline V and J ends were trimmed by 8 bases and 3 bases, with 20 bases remaining between them. This CDR3 has 14 residues. CDR1 is GTSNPN and CDR2 is SVGIG in the germline V gene (reference sequence).